This T cell receptor beta chain stems from a study of cytomegalovirus exposure and HLA in healthy donors (TCRdb year 2017). Regarding the research as a whole: An earlier analysis of fewer than 750 of the donors reported approximately 300 Gb of sequence data and 95 million to 140 million unique TCR beta sequences obtained from around 190 million T cells. In an earlier analysis of roughly 540 of the donors, high-throughput TCR beta sequencing was used to judge whether each TCR beta V gene segment behaved as functional or pseudogenic. A handful of DR-DQ haplotypes were handled as single units for association and clustering because linkage in the cohort was strong. Donor age, sex, ethnicity and CMV serostatus were compiled alongside the repertoire data. Roughly 300 gigabases of sequencing data and approximately 92 million unique TCR sequences made up an early release that covered under 750 HLA-typed donors. On average, roughly 250,000 unique TCR beta nucleotide sequences were sequenced per donor among 398 genotyped donors of the cohort, with roughly 20% of those sequences being non-productive. Rather than using new phenotypic data, the later analysis identified candidate immune exposures from TCR beta sequences and from how often those sequences occurred across donors. To predict cytomegalovirus infection status, the study combined high-throughput TCR immunosequencing, statistical association of individual TCRs with disease status, and machine learning. The number of typed donors differed by locus: about 629-630 for A, B, C, DRB1 and DQB1; approximately 520 for DQA1; around 610 for DPA1; and 450 to 480 for DPB1. Every discovery cohort repertoire had been produced on one sequencing platform. In addition to the first cohort of 666 subjects, a separate validation cohort of approximately 130 different subjects was used. To study patterns of TCR occurrence, a later analysis re-analyzed previously published TCR beta repertoires from 700 or so donors and added high-resolution HLA genotyping. A later genetic analysis took genome-wide SNP genotypes for about 65% of the 666 donors and used that subset as a discovery cohort. Among the approximately 420 genotyped donors, approximately 81% belonged to the genetic ancestry cluster associated with self-reported Caucasian donors. The study aimed to test whether signatures of past pathogen exposure could be identified by cataloging public T cell receptors. The study profiled the T cell repertoires of 666 subjects by immunosequencing and related them to cytomegalovirus serostatus. HLA typing covered class I and class II loci at four-digit resolution.

The cohort comprised hundreds of healthy bone marrow donors. Cohort members were all nominally healthy when sampled, although unrecorded immune exposures were likely present. The donor was CMV seropositive and belonged to the group of 250 to 300 seropositive cohort members. A peripheral blood sample was collected from each donor, and TCR beta sequencing was performed on peripheral blood mononuclear cells. The Qiagen DNeasy Blood Extraction Kit was used to extract genomic DNA from the blood cell samples. For this chain, trimming is 5 bases at the V end and 1 base at the J end, and the number of junction bases without a gene match is 7. The CDR3 numbers 16 residues from cysteine through phenylalanine. CDR3 DNA only is kept here, 48 bases in frame from base 1. The germline V gene specifies SGHTA as CDR1 and FQGNSA as CDR2. Overall study results and their limits: The 87-base-pair reads could not distinguish some IMGT-functional V segments, including TRBV6-2 and TRBV6-3, so those segments were excluded. Specific HLA alleles were associated with roughly 16,000 TCR beta sequences at a false discovery rate of 0.05 in a later analysis. This cohort had only TCR beta chains sequenced, and the lack of alpha or paired-chain data limited which features could be detected. When HLA alleles, especially DR and DQ, strongly co-occurred, attributing TCR associations to individual alleles was difficult. In the study, 150 to 200 TCR beta chains were listed as associated with cytomegalovirus. The authors suggested that the approach could potentially be generalized to other disease states and immunological phenotypes. Linkage disequilibrium might explain the correlated functional status among segregating V segments, but an unknown experimental factor could not be excluded. While some public TCRs were present in many individuals, most TCR sequences turned up only very rarely across donors. In vitro tests confirmed that a few of the cytomegalovirus-associated TCR beta chains recognize cytomegalovirus antigens. In a later analysis, HLA-associated TCR beta chains showed more clonal expansion and lower generation probabilities than non-associated chains that were equally common. A further reported finding was that TCR beta sequences accurately predicted the HLA-A and HLA-B alleles for most subjects in the first cohort. Several of the top co-occurrence clusters appeared to be linked to parvovirus B19, influenza, CMV and Epstein-Barr virus, according to a later analysis. Because some donors lacked HLA typing at each locus, the association tests relied only on the typed subset. The classifier was reported to diagnose cytomegalovirus status with high specificity and sensitivity in both the original cohort and the validation cohort. In a later analysis, most CMV-associated TCR beta chains were found to appear HLA-restricted, with HLA associations seemingly driven largely by CMV exposure. Presence/absence analyses assumed roughly uniform sequencing depth across donors, an assumption that may not hold. In a later analysis, the rate of TCR association differed among HLA loci, with DRB1 alleles having the most associated TCRs and HLA-C alleles having the fewest. A later genetic analysis reported fewer N-insertions in productive TCRs among donors in an Asian-associated ancestry cluster than the approximately 670-donor mean. An association between a missense DCLRE1C variant and V-gene and J-gene trimming of TCR beta chains was found in a later genetic analysis and replicated in an independent cohort. Because counts were too low, roughly 16 rarely observed V segments, including chromosome 9 orphons, were excluded from the earlier analysis of 587 of the donors. In an earlier analysis of approximately 590 of the donors, most TCR beta V segments appeared in productive rearrangements about 87% or about 30% of the time, broadly matching IMGT annotations. A cluster of highly shared sequence variants was judged likely to be a technical artifact of the sequencing pipeline. CMV serostatus was the only immune exposure information available for the cohort.

As for this clone: Its antigen is still unknown. The input lacks base qualities; no much larger clone sits a single base away.

The protocol used for the library was the immunoSEQ multiplex PCR assay. The multiplex PCR relied on a mix of 60 forward primers for TCR Vbeta segments and 13 reverse primers for TCR Jbeta segments. A multiplex PCR assay on genomic DNA amplified the CDR3 region of rearranged TCR beta genes. The amplified TCR beta libraries were sequenced on the Illumina HiSeq System as 87-base-pair reads. As for how the authors treated the data: In a later analysis, 80 million or so unique TCR beta chains were counted across the 500 to 850 repertoires, and roughly 11 million of these chains were shared by at least two donors. To remove PCR and sequencing errors, raw reads were error-corrected and collapsed into unique sequences using a nearest-neighbor algorithm that merged closely related sequences. To assign V, D and J gene segments, CDR3 sequences were aligned to IMGT reference sequences. For a sequence to be retained, at least a six-nucleotide match to both a V gene segment and a J gene segment was required. Rearrangements were classified as productive when the CDR3 lacked stop codons and remained in frame with V and J, and all other rearrangements were classified as non-productive. CDR3 was defined according to IMGT convention as the region running from the second conserved V-encoded cysteine to the conserved J-encoded phenylalanine. The earlier analysis of roughly 590 of the donors excluded sequences that lacked an unambiguous match to a single V gene segment. In an earlier analysis of approximately 550 of the donors, V segments were called functional above 56.7% productive rearrangements and were called segregating when the between-donor standard deviation exceeded 5%. A statistical classification framework was built for diagnosing cytomegalovirus status from the catalog of TCR beta chain sequences. In a later analysis, V and J genes were assigned by comparing TCR nucleotide sequences against IMGT/GENE-DB human TR gene sequences. In a later analysis, CDR3 sequences and most-parsimonious VDJ recombination scenarios were assigned using the TCRdist pipeline. A later analysis defined each TCR beta chain by its CDR3 amino acid sequence plus V-gene family, and excluded reads lacking a unique V-gene family. In a later analysis, around 600 highly shared, low-generation-probability nucleotide sequences were removed to address suspected cross-contamination and a sequencing artifact. In a later analysis, a clonal expansion index was calculated for each public chain from normalized within-repertoire ranks of inferred template counts. Generation probabilities in a later analysis came from a VDJ recombination model fitted to out-of-frame rearrangements, and those results were checked against IGoR. A later analysis scored TCR-TCR, TCR-HLA and TCR-CMV co-occurrence with hypergeometric tests, applying a repertoire-size bias correction to TCR pairs. A later analysis estimated false discovery rates by permuting HLA or CMV assignments 20 times. In a later analysis, co-occurring TCRs were grouped with DBSCAN, and TCRdist sequence similarity was added when clustering was performed within HLA-allele-positive subsets. Co-occurrence clustering excluded repertoires with fewer than 30,000 or more than 120,000 public chains, plus five with anomalous nucleotide sharing. TCRdb holds this immuneACCESS table with in-frame rearrangements only. Some clones are missing; in checked studies, unresolved V genes explain under half, and the rest has no known cause. Clone size and the V and J calls come from that table; the DNA yielded D and trimming. The sample records about 200,000 clones, 82% of which are singletons. The top ten constitute under 7.5% of the sample.

The sequencing input was PBMCs. Recombination connected TRBV7-2 to TRBJ2-5, with 10 bases aligning to TRBD1. The clonotype comes from a woman in her forties or fifties in good health and CMV-seropositive. CDR3 sequence: CASSRGGTGVQETQYF. The sequenced DNA: TGTGCCAGCAGCCGCGGGGGGACAGGGGTCCAAGAGACCCAGTACTTC.